These 21 T cell receptor beta chains originate from one sample sequenced in a study of cytomegalovirus exposure and HLA in healthy donors. Libraries were prepared by immunoSEQ multiplex PCR; TCRdb keeps only in-frame clonotypes and omits some of them. The sample contains about 250,000 clones, approximately 84% of which appear only once. Input material: PBMCs. The source of these receptors is a man aged 18 to 30 in good health and CMV-seropositive.

This clone has just one count. The V call is TRBV6-4, the J call TRBJ2-1, with D unclear. CDR1 and CDR2 from the germline V gene are MRHNA and SNTAGT. V lost 3 bases, J lost 9 bases, and 12 bases lay in between. The CDR3 is 13 residues long. CDR3 DNA: TGTGCCAGCAGTGAACTATTAAACGGTGAGCAGTTCTTC. The encoded protein is CASSELLNGEQFF.

CDR3 loop: CASSLSRETGGELFF. The CDR3 region has the DNA TGCGCCAGCAGCTTGAGTCGGGAGACCGGCGGGGAGCTGTTTTTT. V usage is TRBV5-1 and J usage is TRBJ2-2; perhaps TRBD2 as D (6 bases). V gave up 1 base and J gave up 7 bases, with 14 bases separating them. The CDR3 sequence is 15 residues long. Germline CDR1 is SGHRS and CDR2 is YFSETQ.

The CDR3 region has the DNA TGTGCCAGCAGCTTTTCGTTCAGGGGAGGGACCGGGGAGCTGTTTTTT. This codes for CASSFSFRGGTGELFF. This chain uses TRBV7-8 with TRBJ2-2, with D tentatively TRBD2 (7 bases). CDR3 size: 16 residues. V was pared by 3 bases and J by 5 bases, with 16 bases between. Per the germline V gene, CDR1 is SGHVS and CDR2 is FQNEAQ.

This chain links TRBV25-1 with TRBJ2-3; a possible D gene is TRBD1 (5 bases). The CDR3 has 14 residues. Trimming shortened V by 6 bases and J by 3 bases, and 13 bases separated the two germline ends. The germline CDR1 and CDR2 sequences are MGHDK and SYGVNS. CDR3 protein: CASSGGDRTDTQYF. The CDR3 nucleotides read TGTGCCAGCAGCGGCGGAGACAGAACAGATACGCAGTATTTT.

The rearrangement joins TRBV5-6 to TRBJ2-3; possibly TRBD1 or TRBD2 for D (6 bases each). Trimming stripped 5 bases from V and 3 bases from J, with 13 bases between. CDR3 length: 14 amino acids. Looked up from germline, CDR1 is SGHDT and CDR2 is YYEEEE. The CDR3 spells CASRVGGGTDTQYF. DNA of the CDR3: TGTGCCAGCAGGGTTGGAGGGGGGACAGATACGCAGTATTTT.

The chain combines TRBV6-6 with TRBJ1-4, with TRBD1 matching over 7 bases. Germline assignment: CDR1 MNHNY and CDR2 SVGAGI (reference sequence). The CDR3 has 14 residues. J was trimmed by 7 bases and V by 6 bases; bases with no gene match: 8. CDR3 amino acids: CASSSQGVGEKLFF. The CDR3, as DNA: TGTGCCAGCAGCTCGCAGGGGGTGGGTGAAAAACTGTTTTTT.

For the CDR3, the DNA is TGTGCCAGCAGTTTGCGGTCAGGGGAAAACTATGGCTACACCTTC. Encoded protein: CASSLRSGENYGYTF. The chain links TRBV27 to TRBJ1-2; tentatively, D is TRBD1 (6 bases). Germline CDR1 and CDR2: MNHEY and SMNVEV (reference sequence). The CDR3 has 15 residues. The V end was cut by 3 bases, the J end by 2 bases, with 13 bases between.

Comment on this clone: Compared with germline, one end of the junction differs, possibly owing to a read error. This chain links TRBV5-4 with TRBJ2-7; possibly TRBD1 for D (5 bases). Looked up from germline, CDR1 is SGHNT and CDR2 is YYREEE (reference sequence). The CDR3 is 13 amino acids. The CDR3 bases are TGTGCCAGCAGCTTGGCTGGATCTGGACATTTTCGCTTC. As protein: CASSLAGSGHFRF.

J is TRBJ2-7 and V is TRBV6-1; tentatively, D is TRBD1 (5 bases). Germline-derived CDR1 and CDR2 are MNHNS and SASEGT. The CDR3 sequence is 14 residues long. Trimming removed 3 bases from V and 1 base from J, with 10 bases in between. The CDR3 here is CASSDWTLSYEQYF. In DNA, the CDR3 is TGTGCCAGCAGTGACTGGACACTATCCTACGAGCAGTACTTC.

The V and J genes are TRBV18 and TRBJ2-2, with 7 bases aligning to TRBD1. The CDR3 has 15 residues. The trim removed 2 bases at V and 3 bases at J, leaving 3 bases unmatched. Germline CDR1 is KGHSH and CDR2 is LQKENI. CDR3 DNA sequence: TGTGCCAGCTCACCATCGGGACAGCACACCGGGGAGCTGTTTTTT. The encoded protein is CASSPSGQHTGELFF.

The V call is TRBV6-5, the J call TRBJ1-4; 8 bases are a match to TRBD1. The V gene's germline CDR1 is MNHEY and CDR2 SVGAGI. This CDR3 has 13 amino acids. Trimming took 6 bases from V and 8 from J; bases not matched to a gene: 5. The CDR3 bases are TGTGCCAGCAGCACAGGGGGTGGCGAAAAACTGTTTTTT. Amino acids: CASSTGGGEKLFF.

This chain uses TRBV6-5 with TRBJ2-1, with TRBD2 identical over 9 bases. The length of the CDR3 is 13 residues. The junction had 4 bases not matched to a gene; V was cut back by 6 bases and J by 7 bases. The germline CDR1 and CDR2 sequences are MNHEY and SVGAGI. The CDR3 sequence is CASRSGLANEQFF. The CDR3 DNA reads TGTGCCAGCAGGTCGGGACTAGCAAATGAGCAGTTCTTC.

The V gene is TRBV9, the J gene TRBJ1-2; 7 bases fit TRBD1. Germline V gene data show CDR1 as SGDLS and CDR2 as YYNGEE. V was pared by 2 bases and J by 3 bases, with 1 base of the junction left unmatched. CDR3 size: 13 residues. CDR3 in DNA: TGTGCCAGCAGCGTTCAGGGGGACTATGGCTACACCTTC. As protein: CASSVQGDYGYTF. Complete variable domain (other parts from reference TRBV9 and TRBJ1-2): DSGVTQTPKHLITATGQRVTLRCSPRSGDLSVYWYQQSLDQGLQFLIQYYNGEERAKGNILERFSAQQFPDLHSELNLSSLELGDSALYFCASSVQGDYGYTFGSGTRLTVV.

V gene TRBV4-1 combines with J gene TRBJ2-7, with 8 positions matching TRBD1. Germline V gene lookup returns CDR1 MGHRA and CDR2 YSYEKL. The V and J ends lost 0 bases and 5 bases, in that order; junction bases with no gene match: 6. This CDR3 region has 15 residues. The CDR3 sequence is CASSQDSQGVNEQYF. CDR3 DNA sequence: TGCGCCAGCAGCCAAGACTCACAGGGGGTGAACGAGCAGTACTTC.

The rearrangement joins TRBV28 to TRBJ1-2; TRBD1 might be the D (5 bases). Trimming removed 6 bases at V and 7 bases at J, with 9 bases between. The CDR3 consists of 11 residues. From germline, CDR1 is MDHEN and CDR2 SYDVKM. The CDR3 nucleotides are TGTGCCAGCAGACGGGGGGGTGGCTACACCTTC. It specifies CASRRGGGYTF.

This chain connects TRBV5-4 to TRBJ2-4; TRBD1 aligns across 8 bases. The germline V gene encodes CDR1 SGHNT and CDR2 YYREEE (reference sequence). The CDR3 contains 11 residues. V lost 7 bases and J lost 7; bases outside the gene matches: 1. Here the CDR3 DNA reads TGTGCCAGCTCAGGGGGCAACATTCAGTACTTC. It yields the protein CASSGGNIQYF.

The table lists this clone with a few counts. The rearrangement links TRBV4-1 to TRBJ1-5; D perhaps matches TRBD1 (5 bases). Trimming took 0 bases from V and 6 from J, leaving 9 bases between them. Germline V gene lookup returns CDR1 MGHRA and CDR2 YSYEKL. The CDR3 has 14 residues. CDR3 residues: CASSQESGTQPQHF. CDR3 coding DNA: TGCGCCAGCAGCCAAGAATCCGGGACTCAGCCCCAGCATTTT.

The chain has TRBV6-6 and TRBJ2-5; D remains unclear. Germline CDR1 is MNHNY and CDR2 is SVGAGI (reference sequence). The CDR3 is 14 residues long. The V end was cut by 3 bases, the J end by 5 bases, with 13 bases between. CDR3 sequence: CASSYLASGETQYF. The CDR3, as DNA: TGTGCCAGCAGTTATCTCGCCAGTGGGGAGACCCAGTACTTC.

The chain joins TRBV2 to TRBJ2-5; TRBD2 aligns across 9 bases. Germline assignment: CDR1 SNHLY and CDR2 FYNNEI. Germline trimming cut 10 bases from V and 4 bases from J; bases unmatched to any gene: 10. The CDR3 covers 14 residues. The CDR3 region is CATGRGRALETQYF. The CDR3 DNA follows: TGTGCCACCGGGCGCGGGAGGGCCCTAGAGACCCAGTACTTC.

The chain is built from TRBV20-1 and TRBJ2-5; D is ambiguous. Germline assignment: CDR1 DFQATT and CDR2 SNEGSKA (reference sequence). CDR3 length: 11 residues. Trimming removed 0 bases at V and 6 bases at J, with 5 bases between. Here the CDR3 reads CSARDPQTQYF. CDR3 in DNA: TGCAGTGCTAGAGATCCACAGACCCAGTACTTC.

This chain joins TRBV4-2 and TRBJ1-3; D gene ambiguous. Trimming cost V 0 bases and J 0 bases, with 9 bases left between them. Looked up from germline, CDR1 is LGHNA and CDR2 is YNFKEQ. CDR3 length equals 16 residues. The CDR3 loop reads CASSQDAAASGNTIYF. The CDR3 DNA is TGTGCCAGCAGCCAAGATGCGGCAGCCTCTGGAAACACCATATATTTT.